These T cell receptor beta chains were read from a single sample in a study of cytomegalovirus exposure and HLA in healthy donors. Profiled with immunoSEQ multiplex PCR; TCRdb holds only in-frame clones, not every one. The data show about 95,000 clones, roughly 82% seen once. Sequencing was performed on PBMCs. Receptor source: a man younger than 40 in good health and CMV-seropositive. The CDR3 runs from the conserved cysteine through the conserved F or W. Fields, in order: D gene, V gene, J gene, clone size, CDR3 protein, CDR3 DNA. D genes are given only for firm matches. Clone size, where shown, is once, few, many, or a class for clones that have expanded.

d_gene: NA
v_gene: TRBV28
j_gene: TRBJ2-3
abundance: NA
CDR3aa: CASSTPRDTQYF
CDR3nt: TGTGCCAGCAGCACCCCCAGAGATACGCAGTATTTT

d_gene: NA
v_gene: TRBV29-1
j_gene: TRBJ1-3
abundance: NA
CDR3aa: CSVVSSGNTIYF
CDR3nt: TGCAGCGTTGTATCCTCTGGAAACACCATATATTTT

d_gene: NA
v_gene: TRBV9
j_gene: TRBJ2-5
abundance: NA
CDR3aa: CASSVAVAQVGQETQYF
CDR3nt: TGTGCCAGCAGCGTAGCGGTGGCACAGGTTGGCCAAGAGACCCAGTACTTC

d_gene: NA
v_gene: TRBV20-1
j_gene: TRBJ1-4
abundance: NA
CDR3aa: CSAQDEKLFF
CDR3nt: TGCAGTGCTCAGGATGAAAAACTGTTTTTT

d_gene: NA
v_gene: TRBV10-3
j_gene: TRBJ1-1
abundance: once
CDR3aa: CAISVNRVDTEAFF
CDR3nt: TGTGCCATCAGTGTAAACAGGGTTGACACTGAAGCTTTCTTT

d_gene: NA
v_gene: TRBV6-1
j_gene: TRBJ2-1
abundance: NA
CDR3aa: CASSDRLSSYNEQFF
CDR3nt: TGTGCCAGCAGTGACAGGTTGAGCTCCTACAATGAGCAGTTCTTC

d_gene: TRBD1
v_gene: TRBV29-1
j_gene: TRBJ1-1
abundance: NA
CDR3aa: CSALTTNRGGNTEAFF
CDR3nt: TGCAGCGCCCTAACCACGAACAGGGGAGGGAACACTGAAGCTTTCTTT

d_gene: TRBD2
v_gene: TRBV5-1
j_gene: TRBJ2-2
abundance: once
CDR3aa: CASSLMGLAGGNTGELFF
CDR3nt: TGCGCCAGCAGCTTGATGGGACTAGCGGGAGGGAACACCGGGGAGCTGTTTTTT

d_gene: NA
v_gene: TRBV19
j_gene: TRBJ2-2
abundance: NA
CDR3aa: CASSMGGNTGELFF
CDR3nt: TGTGCCAGTAGTATGGGAGGTAACACCGGGGAGCTGTTTTTT

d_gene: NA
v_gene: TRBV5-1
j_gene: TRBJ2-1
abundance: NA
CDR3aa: CASSLDPAGPYNEQFF
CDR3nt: TGCGCCAGCAGCTTGGATCCAGCGGGCCCCTACAATGAGCAGTTCTTC

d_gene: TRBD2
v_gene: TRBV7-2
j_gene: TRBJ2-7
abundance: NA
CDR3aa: CASSLAGLVNYEQYF
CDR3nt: TGTGCCAGCAGCTTAGCGGGACTAGTGAACTACGAGCAGTACTTC